The 25 T cell receptor beta chains reported below all come from one sample, sequenced in a study of cytomegalovirus exposure and HLA in healthy donors. The PCR employed 60 Vbeta primers together with 13 Jbeta primers. The protocol was immunoSEQ multiplex PCR, while the TCRdb copy is restricted to in-frame clones and leaves out a portion. The data show about 270,000 clones, around 86% seen once. The specimen was PBMCs. The receptors shown here come from a middle-aged man in good health and CMV-seropositive.

The chain has TRBV7-9 and TRBJ1-2; TRBD1 matches at 8 bases. Losses at the gene ends were 5 bases for V and 4 bases for J; bases not matched to a gene: 9. Germline V gene sequence: CDR1 SEHNR, CDR2 FQNEAQ (reference sequence). The CDR3 is 15 amino acids. The CDR3 DNA follows: TGTGCCAGCAGCCTTCCGCCAGGGGGCAGCTATGGCTACACCTTC. Translating gives CASSLPPGGSYGYTF.

This clone was seen a handful of times. The rearrangement joins TRBV9 to TRBJ2-3, with TRBD2 matching over 13 bases. Germline values: CDR1 SGDLS, CDR2 YYNGEE. This CDR3 spans 15 amino acids. J gave up 4 bases and V 4 bases, and 3 bases lay outside the gene matches. CDR3 protein: CASSPTSGRADTQYF. The CDR3 region has the DNA TGTGCCAGCAGCCCCACTAGCGGGAGGGCAGATACGCAGTATTTT.

The chain combines TRBV28 with TRBJ1-1; D call uncertain. CDR3 length equals 14 residues. The germline gives CDR1 MDHEN, CDR2 SYDVKM. Between the trimmed V and J ends, which lost 2 bases and 1 base, there was a span of 8 bases. The DNA of the CDR3 is TGTGCCAGCAGTTTAAAACTAAAGAACACTGAAGCTTTCTTT. Its protein is CASSLKLKNTEAFF.

The V call is TRBV6-5, the J call TRBJ1-2, with 7 bases matching TRBD1. Losses at the gene ends were 6 bases for V and 2 bases for J; bases not matched to a gene: 6. The CDR3 has 14 amino acids. Germline V gene data show CDR1 as MNHEY and CDR2 as SVGAGI. In DNA form, the CDR3 reads TGTGCCAGCAGGGGCGGGACAGCAAACTATGGCTACACCTTC. It encodes CASRGGTANYGYTF.

V usage is TRBV11-2 and J usage is TRBJ2-7; TRBD1 aligns across 7 bases. CDR1 is SGHAT and CDR2 is FQNNGV in the germline V gene. After removal of 5 bases from V and 4 bases from J, the junction contained 17 bases not matched to a gene. CDR3 size: 17 residues. CDR3 DNA: TGTGCCAGCAGCCTTCCTTTCGACAGGGAGAATTCATACGAGCAGTACTTC. Its translation is CASSLPFDRENSYEQYF.

The rearrangement links TRBV27 to TRBJ2-7, with 8 bases fitting TRBD2. Germline CDR1 MNHEY, CDR2 SMNVEV (reference sequence). CDR3 size: 17 residues. V gave up 4 bases and J gave up 3 bases; unmatched junction bases: 14. CDR3 nucleotide sequence: TGTGCCAGCAGTTGCCCCAGGAGCGGGAGTTTTTGCTACGAGCAGTACTTC. This gives the protein CASSCPRSGSFCYEQYF.

V is TRBV15 and J is TRBJ2-2; TRBD1 might be the D (5 bases). The V and J ends lost 1 base and 7 bases respectively, with 7 bases between them. The germline V gene encodes CDR1 LNHNV and CDR2 YYDKDF (reference sequence). This CDR3 spans 13 amino acids. The CDR3 region is CATSRGGFGELFF. Here the CDR3 DNA reads TGTGCCACCAGCAGAGGGGGCTTCGGGGAGCTGTTTTTT.

The V and J genes are TRBV11-1 and TRBJ2-5; D gene unclear. The CDR3 has 16 amino acids. Germline CDR1 reads SGHAT; CDR2 reads FQDESV (reference sequence). V was cut by 0 bases and J by 1 base, with 12 bases left in between. The CDR3 DNA sequence: TGTGCCAGCAGCTTAGCGGCAGGTTTCACCCAAGAGACCCAGTACTTC. Encoded protein: CASSLAAGFTQETQYF.

This chain connects TRBV25-1 to TRBJ1-2, with TRBD1 identical over 7 bases. The V gene end was trimmed by 7 bases and the J gene end by 8 bases; junction bases not matched to a gene: 4. Germline V gene lookup returns CDR1 MGHDK and CDR2 SYGVNS. The CDR3 has 11 amino acids. The CDR3 sequence: CASTGGTGYTF. Written as DNA, the CDR3 is TGTGCCAGCACAGGGGGAACGGGCTACACCTTC.

This chain uses TRBV6-6 with TRBJ2-5; a weak D match, TRBD1 (6 bases). The end of the DNA is better explained by TRBJ2-7, so the J call may be wrong. Germline V CDR1 and CDR2: MNHNY, SVGAGI (reference sequence). The CDR3 spans 15 residues. CDR3 nucleotides: TGTGCCAGCAGTTACGAAAGCACAGGGATCAACGAGCAGTACTTC. Encoded protein: CASSYESTGINEQYF.

This chain uses TRBV4-2 with TRBJ2-7, with 12 bases matching TRBD2. V was pared by 0 bases and J by 2 bases, with 8 bases of the junction left unmatched. Germline values: CDR1 LGHNA, CDR2 YNFKEQ. The CDR3 contains 18 residues. The chain's CDR3 is CASSQELLAGGITYEQYF. The DNA for the CDR3 is TGTGCCAGCAGCCAAGAGCTTCTAGCGGGAGGGATAACCTACGAGCAGTACTTC.

The V and J genes are TRBV2 and TRBJ1-3; D unresolved. The V gene's germline CDR1 is SNHLY and CDR2 FYNNEI. Trimming removed 3 bases at V and 10 bases at J, with 22 bases between. The CDR3 sequence is 16 residues long. The DNA for the CDR3 is TGTGCCAGCAGTGATTTAGACCTAACCCTAGTCGGAACCATATATTTT. It specifies CASSDLDLTLVGTIYF.

The chain is built from TRBV5-4 and TRBJ1-2, with 8 bases identical to TRBD1. The V segment lost 4 bases and the J segment 6 bases; nucleotides outside the gene matches: 14. The CDR3 is 16 amino acids. From germline, CDR1 is SGHNT and CDR2 YYREEE (reference sequence). Here the CDR3 DNA reads TGTGCCAGCAGCCAAGGACAGGGCCTTCCCGTGAATGGCTACACCTTC. This gives the protein CASSQGQGLPVNGYTF. Full variable domain (rest looked up from reference TRBV5-4 and TRBJ1-2): ETGVTQSPTHLIKTRGQQVTLRCSSQSGHNTVSWYQQALGQGPQFIFQYYREEENGRGNFPPRFSGLQFPNYSSELNVNALELDDSALYLCASSQGQGLPVNGYTFGSGTRLTVV.

This chain uses TRBV4-2 with TRBJ1-2; D is undetermined. The CDR3 consists of 13 residues. The V end was cut by 4 bases, the J end by 8 bases, with 14 bases between. Germline CDR1 reads LGHNA; CDR2 reads YNFKEQ. For the CDR3, the DNA is TGTGCCAGCAGCCCCCTCCAGCGAGCCGGCTACACCTTC. Translating gives CASSPLQRAGYTF.

The chain links TRBV28 to TRBJ1-2, with D perhaps matching TRBD1 (5 bases). This CDR3 region has 15 residues. Germline values: CDR1 MDHEN, CDR2 SYDVKM. V gave up 7 bases and J gave up 3 bases, with 18 bases separating them. The CDR3 sequence: CASKQPGFADYGYTF. The CDR3 nucleotides read TGTGCCAGCAAACAACCAGGGTTTGCGGACTATGGCTACACCTTC.

The V gene is TRBV27, the J gene TRBJ2-7; TRBD1 is a possible D gene (6 bases). The V gene lost 6 bases and the J gene lost 4 bases, with 16 bases spanning the gap. CDR3 length equals 14 residues. CDR1 is MNHEY, CDR2 SMNVEV, per germline (reference sequence). The CDR3 reads CASRPGHWAYEQYF. CDR3 in DNA: TGTGCCAGCAGACCGGGACATTGGGCGTACGAGCAGTACTTC.

This clone was detected a few times. The gene calls are TRBV7-8 and TRBJ1-5; D is possibly TRBD1 (6 bases). The CDR3 is 13 residues long. CDR1 is SGHVS, CDR2 FQNEAQ, per germline. Trimming removed 2 bases at V and 8 bases at J, with 10 bases between. CDR3 nucleotides: TGTGCCAGCAGCTTATCCCAGGGGAAGCCCCAGCATTTT. It codes for CASSLSQGKPQHF.

The J gene is TRBJ2-5, the V gene TRBV18; the D gene is possibly TRBD1 (6 bases). Germline V gene data show CDR1 as KGHSH and CDR2 as LQKENI. The CDR3 has 14 residues. V lost 2 bases and J 5 bases, leaving 12 bases between the germline ends. The CDR3 region is CASSPSGRGETQYF. The CDR3 DNA reads as TGTGCCAGCTCACCATCCGGCAGGGGTGAGACCCAGTACTTC.

CDR3 nucleotides: TGTGCCAGCAGCTTAACCACGGGACAGGGCATTAGGGAGCAGTACTTC. It specifies CASSLTTGQGIREQYF. The rearrangement uses TRBV7-9 and TRBJ2-7; 9 bases align to TRBD1. Germline trimming cut 2 bases from V and 7 bases from J; bases unmatched to any gene: 12. The CDR3 has 16 residues. The germline V gene has CDR1 SEHNR and CDR2 FQNEAQ (reference sequence).

The gene calls are TRBV15 and TRBJ2-3; TRBD2 agrees at 12 bases. The germline CDR1 and CDR2 sequences are LNHNV and YYDKDF (reference sequence). The CDR3 loop spans 15 amino acids. The V and J ends lost 4 bases and 4 bases, in that order; junction bases with no gene match: 3. The CDR3 loop is CATSTRLAGADTQYF. CDR3 DNA sequence: TGTGCCACCAGCACAAGACTAGCGGGAGCAGATACGCAGTATTTT.

The rearrangement links TRBV6-5 to TRBJ1-4, with D tentatively TRBD1 (6 bases). This CDR3 comprises 14 residues. Germline V gene lookup returns CDR1 MNHEY and CDR2 SVGAGI. The germline V and J ends were trimmed by 0 bases and 6 bases, with 8 bases remaining between them. The CDR3 region is CASSYSGGDEKLFF. The CDR3 region has the DNA TGTGCCAGCAGTTACTCAGGGGGGGATGAAAAACTGTTTTTT.

Comment on this clone: This CDR3 is also generated by other DNA sequences in the sample. The chain has TRBV27 and TRBJ2-7; 7 positions match TRBD2. The CDR3 consists of 14 residues. CDR1 and CDR2 (germline): MNHEY, SMNVEV (reference sequence). Unmatched junction bases numbered 4, after V lost 2 bases and J lost 3 bases. Here the CDR3 reads CASSLAGEGYEQYF. CDR3 in DNA: TGTGCCAGCAGTTTAGCGGGAGAGGGCTACGAGCAGTACTTC.

V is TRBV11-1 and J is TRBJ1-2, with D hard to call. Germline values: CDR1 SGHAT, CDR2 FQDESV (reference sequence). The ends were cut back, 5 bases at V and 2 bases at J, with 18 bases in the middle. This CDR3 has 16 amino acids. Here the CDR3 reads CASSIQGGVYNYGYTF. CDR3 DNA: TGTGCCAGCAGCATTCAAGGAGGAGTTTACAACTATGGCTACACCTTC.

The J gene is TRBJ1-1, the V gene TRBV29-1; D unclear. CDR3 length: 12 residues. The V and J ends lost 7 bases and 7 bases respectively, with 16 bases between them. The germline CDR1 and CDR2 sequences are SQVTM and ANQGSEA. The CDR3 protein is CSAAQSSVEAFF. For the CDR3, the DNA is TGCAGCGCCGCACAGAGTAGTGTTGAAGCTTTCTTT.

A single count supports this clone. The CDR3 is CASSNRDRNEKLFF. CDR3 nucleotides: TGTGCCAGCAGCAACCGGGACAGGAATGAAAAACTGTTTTTT. The chain links TRBV7-6 to TRBJ1-4; 8 bases match TRBD1. The trim removed 5 bases at V and 5 bases at J, leaving 4 bases unmatched. Per germline, CDR1 SGHVS and CDR2 FNYEAQ. This CDR3 is built from 14 residues.